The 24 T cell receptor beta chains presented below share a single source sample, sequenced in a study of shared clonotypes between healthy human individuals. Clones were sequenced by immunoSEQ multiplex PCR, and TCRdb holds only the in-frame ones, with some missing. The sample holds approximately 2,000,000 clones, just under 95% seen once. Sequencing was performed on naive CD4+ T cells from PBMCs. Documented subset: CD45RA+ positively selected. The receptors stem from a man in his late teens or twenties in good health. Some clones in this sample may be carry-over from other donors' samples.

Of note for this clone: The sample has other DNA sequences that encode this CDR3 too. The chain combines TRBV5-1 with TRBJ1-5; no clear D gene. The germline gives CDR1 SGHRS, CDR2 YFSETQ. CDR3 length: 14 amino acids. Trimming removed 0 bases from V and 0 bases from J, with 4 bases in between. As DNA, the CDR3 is TGCGCCAGCAGCTTGGACAATAGCAATCAGCCCCAGCATTTT. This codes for CASSLDNSNQPQHF.

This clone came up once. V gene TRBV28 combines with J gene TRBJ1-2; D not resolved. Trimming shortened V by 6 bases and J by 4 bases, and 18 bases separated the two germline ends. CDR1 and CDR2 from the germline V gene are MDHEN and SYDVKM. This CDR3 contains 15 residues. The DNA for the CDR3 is TGTGCCAGCAGATCGGACGGCCGGCGGGGCTATGGCTACACCTTC. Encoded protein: CASRSDGRRGYGYTF.

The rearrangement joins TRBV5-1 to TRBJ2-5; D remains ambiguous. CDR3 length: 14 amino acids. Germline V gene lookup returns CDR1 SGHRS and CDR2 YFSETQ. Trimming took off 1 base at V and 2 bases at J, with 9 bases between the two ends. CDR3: CASSLNRVQETQYF. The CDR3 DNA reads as TGCGCCAGCAGCTTGAATCGGGTTCAAGAGACCCAGTACTTC. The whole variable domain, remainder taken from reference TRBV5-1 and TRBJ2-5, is KAGVTQTPRYLIKTRGQQVTLSCSPISGHRSVSWYQQTPGQGLQFLFEYFSETQRNKGNFPGRFSGRQFSNSRSEMNVSTLELGDSALYLCASSLNRVQETQYFGPGTRLLVL.

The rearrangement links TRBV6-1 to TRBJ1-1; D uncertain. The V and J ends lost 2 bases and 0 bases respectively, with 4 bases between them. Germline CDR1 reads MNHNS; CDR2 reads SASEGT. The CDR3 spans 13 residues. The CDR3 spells CASSEPLNTEAFF. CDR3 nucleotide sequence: TGTGCCAGCAGTGAACCCTTGAACACTGAAGCTTTCTTT.

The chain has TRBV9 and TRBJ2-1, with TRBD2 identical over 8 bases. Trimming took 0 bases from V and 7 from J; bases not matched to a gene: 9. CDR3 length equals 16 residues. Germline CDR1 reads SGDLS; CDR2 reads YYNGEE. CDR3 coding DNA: TGTGCCAGCAGCGTAGGTAGCGGGACCCGGACAAATGAGCAGTTCTTC. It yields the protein CASSVGSGTRTNEQFF. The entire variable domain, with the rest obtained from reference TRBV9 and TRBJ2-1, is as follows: DSGVTQTPKHLITATGQRVTLRCSPRSGDLSVYWYQQSLDQGLQFLIQYYNGEERAKGNILERFSAQQFPDLHSELNLSSLELGDSALYFCASSVGSGTRTNEQFFGPGTRLTVL.

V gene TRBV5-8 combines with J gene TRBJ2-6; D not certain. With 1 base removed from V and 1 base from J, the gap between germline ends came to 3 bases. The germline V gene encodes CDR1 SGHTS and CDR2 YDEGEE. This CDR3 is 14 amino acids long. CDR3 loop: CASSLRSGANVLTF. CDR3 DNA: TGTGCCAGCAGCTTGAGGTCTGGGGCCAACGTCCTGACTTTC.

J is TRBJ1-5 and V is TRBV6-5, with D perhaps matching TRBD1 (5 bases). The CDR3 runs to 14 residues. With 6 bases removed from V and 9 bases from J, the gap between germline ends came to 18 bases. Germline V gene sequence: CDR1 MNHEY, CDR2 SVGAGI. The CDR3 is CASSPIDRDRPQHF. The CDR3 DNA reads TGTGCCAGCAGCCCGATCGACAGAGATCGGCCCCAGCATTTT.

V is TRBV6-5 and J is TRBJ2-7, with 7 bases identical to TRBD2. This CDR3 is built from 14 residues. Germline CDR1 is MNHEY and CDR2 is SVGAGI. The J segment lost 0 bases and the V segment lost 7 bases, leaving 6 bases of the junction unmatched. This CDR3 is CASKRDFSSYEQYF. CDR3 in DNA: TGTGCCAGCAAGCGGGACTTCAGCTCCTACGAGCAGTACTTC.

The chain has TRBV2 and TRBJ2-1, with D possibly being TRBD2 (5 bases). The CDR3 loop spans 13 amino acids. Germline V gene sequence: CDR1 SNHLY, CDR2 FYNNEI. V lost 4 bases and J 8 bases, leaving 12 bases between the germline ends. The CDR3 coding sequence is TGTGCCAGCAGTGGAGTACTAGTATATGAGCAGTTCTTC. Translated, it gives CASSGVLVYEQFF. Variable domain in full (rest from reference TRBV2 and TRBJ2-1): EPEVTQTPSHQVTQMGQEVILRCVPISNHLYFYWYRQILGQKVEFLVSFYNNEISEKSEIFDDQFSVERPDGSNFTLKIRSTKLEDSAMYFCASSGVLVYEQFFGPGTRLTVL.

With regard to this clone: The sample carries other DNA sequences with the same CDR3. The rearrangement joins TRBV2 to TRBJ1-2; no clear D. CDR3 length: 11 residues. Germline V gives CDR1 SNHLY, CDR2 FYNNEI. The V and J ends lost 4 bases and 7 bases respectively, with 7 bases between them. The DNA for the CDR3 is TGTGCCAGCAGTGGGTCAGGTGGCTACACCTTC. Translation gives CASSGSGGYTF.

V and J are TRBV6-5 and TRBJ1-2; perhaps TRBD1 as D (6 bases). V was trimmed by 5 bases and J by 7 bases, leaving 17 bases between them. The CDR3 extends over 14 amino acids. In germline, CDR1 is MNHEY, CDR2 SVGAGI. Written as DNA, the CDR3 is TGTGCCAGCAGTCTAAACCGACAGGCCCCTGGCTACACCTTC. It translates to CASSLNRQAPGYTF.

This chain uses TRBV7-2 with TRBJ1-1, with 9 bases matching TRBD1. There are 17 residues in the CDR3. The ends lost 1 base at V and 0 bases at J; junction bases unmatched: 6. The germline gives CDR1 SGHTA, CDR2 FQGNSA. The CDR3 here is CASSLVGTGRLNTEAFF. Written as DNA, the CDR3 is TGTGCCAGCAGCTTAGTAGGGACAGGGCGCTTGAACACTGAAGCTTTCTTT. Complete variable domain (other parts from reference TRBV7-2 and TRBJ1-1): GAGVSQSPSNKVTEKGKDVELRCDPISGHTALYWYRQSLGQGLEFLIYFQGNSAPDKSGLPSDRFSAERTGGSVSTLTIQRTQQEDSAVYLCASSLVGTGRLNTEAFFGQGTRLTVV.

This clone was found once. CDR3 loop: CASSLSAGYSYEQYF. CDR3 DNA: TGTGCCAGCAGTTTAAGCGCGGGGTACTCCTACGAGCAGTACTTC. The V and J genes are TRBV27 and TRBJ2-7, with a weak D call TRBD2 (6 bases). CDR3 length: 15 residues. The V gene lost 2 bases and the J gene lost 0 bases, with 11 bases spanning the gap. Germline assignment: CDR1 MNHEY and CDR2 SMNVEV (reference sequence).

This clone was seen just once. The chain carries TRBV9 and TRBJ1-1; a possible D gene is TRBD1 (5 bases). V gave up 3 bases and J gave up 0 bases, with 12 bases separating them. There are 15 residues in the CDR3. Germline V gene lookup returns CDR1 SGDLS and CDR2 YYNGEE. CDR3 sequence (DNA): TGTGCCAGCAGCGCAGGGTGGCATATGAACACTGAAGCTTTCTTT. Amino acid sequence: CASSAGWHMNTEAFF.

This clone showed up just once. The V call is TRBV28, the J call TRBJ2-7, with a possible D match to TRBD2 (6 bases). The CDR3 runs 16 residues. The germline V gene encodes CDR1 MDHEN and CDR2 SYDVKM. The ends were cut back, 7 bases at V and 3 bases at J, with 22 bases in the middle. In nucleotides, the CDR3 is TGTGCCAGCAACCCCGGAGGAGCGGGTCTTTTCTACGAGCAGTACTTC. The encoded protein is CASNPGGAGLFYEQYF.

The CDR3: CASSPEGGAGANVLTF. The CDR3 region has the DNA TGCGCCAGCAGCCCGGAGGGGGGGGCTGGGGCCAACGTCCTGACTTTC. This chain links TRBV5-1 with TRBJ2-6, with D tentatively TRBD2 (7 bases). Germline V CDR1 and CDR2: SGHRS, YFSETQ. The CDR3 covers 16 residues. Trimming stripped 4 bases from V and 2 bases from J, with 13 bases between.

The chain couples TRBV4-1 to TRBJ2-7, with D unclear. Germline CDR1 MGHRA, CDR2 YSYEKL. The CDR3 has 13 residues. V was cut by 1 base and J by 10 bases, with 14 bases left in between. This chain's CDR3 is CASSQGAAGNQYF. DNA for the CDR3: TGCGCCAGCAGCCAAGGAGCAGCAGGTAATCAGTACTTC.

CDR3 amino acids: CASSLDYSGEQYF. The CDR3 nucleotides read TGTGCCAGCAGCTTAGACTATTCGGGCGAGCAGTACTTC. The chain links TRBV7-8 to TRBJ2-7, with no clear D. The ends were cut back, 1 base at V and 6 bases at J, with 10 bases in the middle. Germline assignment: CDR1 SGHVS and CDR2 FQNEAQ. The CDR3 has 13 amino acids. Combining the CDR3 with reference TRBV7-8 and TRBJ2-7 gives the whole variable domain GAGVSQSPRYKVAKRGQDVALRCDPISGHVSLFWYQQALGQGPEFLTYFQNEAQLDKSGLPSDRFFAERPEGSVSTLKIQRTQQEDSAVYLCASSLDYSGEQYFGPGTRLTVT.

CDR3 protein: CASSFLPGTNTEAFF. The CDR3 DNA sequence: TGTGCCAGCAGTTTTCTTCCTGGGACGAACACTGAAGCTTTCTTT. This rearrangement joins TRBV27 to TRBJ1-1, with a tentative D call TRBD1 (5 bases). Germline lookup yields CDR1 MNHEY and CDR2 SMNVEV (reference sequence). There are 15 residues in the CDR3. V lost 3 bases, J lost 1 base, and 12 bases lay in between.

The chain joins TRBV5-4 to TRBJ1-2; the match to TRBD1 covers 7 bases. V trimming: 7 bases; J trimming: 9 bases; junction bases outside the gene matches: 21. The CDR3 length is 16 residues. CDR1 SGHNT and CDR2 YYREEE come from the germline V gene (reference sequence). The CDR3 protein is CASDSEGVRDRDRYTF. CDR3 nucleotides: TGTGCCAGCGACTCGGAGGGGGTCCGAGACAGGGACCGCTACACCTTC.

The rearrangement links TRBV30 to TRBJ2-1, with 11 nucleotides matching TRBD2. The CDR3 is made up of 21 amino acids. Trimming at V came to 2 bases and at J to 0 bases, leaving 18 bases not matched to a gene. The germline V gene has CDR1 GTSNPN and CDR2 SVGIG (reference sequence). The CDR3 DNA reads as TGTGCCTGGAGTCTTTACAGGGGCACTAGCGGGAGTAAGAGCTCCTACAATGAGCAGTTCTTC. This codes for CAWSLYRGTSGSKSSYNEQFF.

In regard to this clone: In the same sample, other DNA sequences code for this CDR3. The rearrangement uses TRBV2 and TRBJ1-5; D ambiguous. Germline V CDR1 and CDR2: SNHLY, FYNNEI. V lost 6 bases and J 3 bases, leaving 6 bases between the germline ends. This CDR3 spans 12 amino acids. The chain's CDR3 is CASRDANQPQHF. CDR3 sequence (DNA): TGTGCCAGCAGGGATGCCAATCAGCCCCAGCATTTT.

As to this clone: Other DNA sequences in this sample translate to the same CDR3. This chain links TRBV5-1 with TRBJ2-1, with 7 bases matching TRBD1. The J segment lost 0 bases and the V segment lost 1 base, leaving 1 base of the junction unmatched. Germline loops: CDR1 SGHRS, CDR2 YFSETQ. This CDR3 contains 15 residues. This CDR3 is CASSLTGDSYNEQFF. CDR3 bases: TGCGCCAGCAGCTTGACAGGGGACTCCTACAATGAGCAGTTCTTC.

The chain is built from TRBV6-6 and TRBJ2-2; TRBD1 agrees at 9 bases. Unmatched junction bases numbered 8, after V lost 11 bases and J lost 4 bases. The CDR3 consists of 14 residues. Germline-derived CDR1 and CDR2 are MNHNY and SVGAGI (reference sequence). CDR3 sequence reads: CAGRGQGITGELFF. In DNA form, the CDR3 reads TGTGCCGGGAGGGGACAGGGTATCACCGGGGAGCTGTTTTTT.